The clone carrying this T cell receptor (beta chain) was detected a few times. Its antigen is currently unknown. The donors, healthy Caucasians from Russia, were aged 6 to 90. Each sample yielded at least 6 micrograms of PBMC total RNA. The sample comes from a study of blood T cells in healthy people across ages. Study context: Template switching retrieved approximately one barcoded beta molecule for each two T cells.

A second 7 to 11 cycle PCR used barcoded and J-beta primers. TCRdb analysed the 5' RACE reads with MiXCR anew, one entry per CDR3 protein. The sample includes about 640,000 distinct CDR3 sequences, under 70% seen only once; the top ten take 30% to 40%. The CDR3 totals 14 residues. Per the germline V gene, CDR1 is DFQATT and CDR2 is SNEGSKA (reference sequence). The trim removed 5 bases at V and 4 bases at J, leaving 6 bases unmatched. Study-level results: Nothing was known about donor CMV status, and this possibly confounded expanded clonotype changes.

The rearrangement links TRBV20-1 to TRBJ2-5; 11 bases align to TRBD2. Sequenced: blood. The TCR comes from a man aged 60 to 69 in good health. This CDR3 reads CSAQPLAGGETQYF. CDR3 nucleotides: TGCAGTGCTCAGCCCCTAGCGGGGGGAGAGACCCAGTACTTC.